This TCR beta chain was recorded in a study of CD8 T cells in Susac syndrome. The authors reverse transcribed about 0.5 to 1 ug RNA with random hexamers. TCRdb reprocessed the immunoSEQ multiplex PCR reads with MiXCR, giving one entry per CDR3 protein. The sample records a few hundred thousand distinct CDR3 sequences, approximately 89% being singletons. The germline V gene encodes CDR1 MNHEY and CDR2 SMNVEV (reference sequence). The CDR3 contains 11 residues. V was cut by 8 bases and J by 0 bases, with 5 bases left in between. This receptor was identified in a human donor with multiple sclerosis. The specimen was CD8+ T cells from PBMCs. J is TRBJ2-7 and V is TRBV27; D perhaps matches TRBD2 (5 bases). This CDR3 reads CASGSSYEQYF. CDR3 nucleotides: TGTGCCAGCGGGAGCTCCTACGAGCAGTACTTC.